The source of this T cell receptor beta chain is a study of OX40 agonist ivuxolimab in advanced cancers. Across the whole study: Head and neck, renal cell, melanoma or hepatocellular carcinoma were the cancers that dose-escalation patients had. About 42% of patients had received prior checkpoint inhibitor therapy.

Per germline, CDR1 SQVTM and CDR2 ANQGSEA. V shed 5 bases and J shed 7 bases, with 18 bases lying between them. This CDR3 spans 13 amino acids. The repertoire was sequenced with immunoSEQ multiplex PCR; TCRdb's copy has only in-frame clones and lacks some. This table has tens of thousands of clones, 80% to 90% appearing once. The origin of this receptor is an adult with an advanced solid tumor such as melanoma, head and neck, liver or kidney cancer. Sequencing used CD4+ or CD8+ T cells sorted from blood, obtained in a trial of the OX40 agonist ivuxolimab. The rearrangement joins TRBV29-1 to TRBJ2-7; the D call may be TRBD1 or TRBD2 (5 bases each). The CDR3 reads CSVIPGPIGEQYV. The CDR3 nucleotides are TGCAGCGTTATACCGGGACCCATTGGGGAGCAGTACGTC.